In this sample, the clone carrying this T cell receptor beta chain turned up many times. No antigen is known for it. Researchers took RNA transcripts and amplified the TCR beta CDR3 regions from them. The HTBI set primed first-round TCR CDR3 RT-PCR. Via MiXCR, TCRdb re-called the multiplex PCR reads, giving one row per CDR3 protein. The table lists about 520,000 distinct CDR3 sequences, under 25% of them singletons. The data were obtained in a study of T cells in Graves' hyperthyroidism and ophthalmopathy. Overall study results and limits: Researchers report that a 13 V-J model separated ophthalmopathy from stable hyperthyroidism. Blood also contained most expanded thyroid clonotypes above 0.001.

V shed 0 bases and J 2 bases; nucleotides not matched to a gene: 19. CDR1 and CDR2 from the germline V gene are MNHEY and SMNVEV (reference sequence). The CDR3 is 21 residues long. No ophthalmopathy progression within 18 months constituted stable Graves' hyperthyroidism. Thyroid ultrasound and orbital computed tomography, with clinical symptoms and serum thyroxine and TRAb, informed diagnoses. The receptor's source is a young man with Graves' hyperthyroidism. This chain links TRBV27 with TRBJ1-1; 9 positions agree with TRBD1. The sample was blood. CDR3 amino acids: CASSLSYRGRGSGRLNTEAFF. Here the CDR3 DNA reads TGTGCCAGCAGTTTATCTTACAGGGGGCGGGGGTCTGGTCGCTTAAACACTGAAGCTTTCTTT.